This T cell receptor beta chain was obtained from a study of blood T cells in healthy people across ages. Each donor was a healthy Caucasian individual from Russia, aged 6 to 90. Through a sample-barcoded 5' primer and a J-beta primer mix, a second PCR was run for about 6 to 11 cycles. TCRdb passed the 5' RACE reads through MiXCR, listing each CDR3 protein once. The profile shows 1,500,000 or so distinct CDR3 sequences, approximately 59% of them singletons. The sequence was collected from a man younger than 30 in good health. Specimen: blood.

CDR3 loop: CASTSLGGEYNEQFF. The CDR3 DNA sequence: TGTGCCAGCACCTCCTTGGGGGGTGAGTACAATGAGCAGTTCTTC. The chain couples TRBV7-2 to TRBJ2-1; the D gene is possibly TRBD2 (6 bases). There are 15 residues in the CDR3. Germline assignment: CDR1 SGHTA and CDR2 FQGNSA. V dropped 7 bases and J dropped 4 bases, with 17 bases sitting between them.